A single T cell receptor beta chain is shown here with its context. This sample is part of a study of blood T cell repertoires in COVID-19. Study background: Samples taken during acute and convalescent COVID-19 were collected in the United States, Italy and Spain. T cells, B-cell-depleted T cells, or PBMCs supplied cDNA or gDNA.

Per germline, CDR1 SGDLS and CDR2 YYNGEE. The CDR3 is 17 residues long. V gave up 2 bases and J gave up 9 bases, with 21 bases separating them. Per the original methods: The assay estimated nucleated cells by amplifying reference gene primers. Only in-frame clones appear in the TCRdb table, and some are missing; sequencing was by immunoSEQ multiplex PCR. Clone size and V and J calls were adopted from that table, with D and trimming inferred from the DNA. Altogether tens of thousands of clones are present, 70% to 85% being singletons, with the ten largest covering about 28%. The source material was peripheral blood. The chain is built from TRBV9 and TRBJ1-6; D is unclear. This clonotype was obtained from a man aged 65 to 85 with acute or convalescent COVID-19. The CDR3 DNA reads TGTGCCAGCAGCGTGAACGACAACACCCAACCCCCTTCACCCCTCCACTTT. Translated, it gives CASSVNDNTQPPSPLHF.